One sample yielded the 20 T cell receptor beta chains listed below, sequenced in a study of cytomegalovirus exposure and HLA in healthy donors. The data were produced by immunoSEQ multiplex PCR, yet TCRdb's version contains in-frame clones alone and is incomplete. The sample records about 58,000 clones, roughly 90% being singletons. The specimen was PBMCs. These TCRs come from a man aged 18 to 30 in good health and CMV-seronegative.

CDR3 loop: CASSRSFPGVSDTQYF. The CDR3 DNA reads TGTGCCAGCAGCCGTAGCTTTCCGGGAGTGTCAGATACGCAGTATTTT. V gene TRBV4-2 combines with J gene TRBJ2-3; tentative D call: TRBD2 (6 bases). V was shortened by 4 bases and J by 4 bases, with 18 bases between the two germline ends. The V gene's germline CDR1 is LGHNA and CDR2 YNFKEQ. This CDR3 contains 16 residues.

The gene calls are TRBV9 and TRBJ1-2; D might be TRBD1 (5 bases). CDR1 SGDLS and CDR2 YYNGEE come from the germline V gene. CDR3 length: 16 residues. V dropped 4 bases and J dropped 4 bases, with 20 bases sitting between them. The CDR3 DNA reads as TGTGCCAGCAGCCCTGGGGCGGCCCTTTCTCTCTATGGCTACACCTTC. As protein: CASSPGAALSLYGYTF.

In DNA form, the CDR3 reads TGTGCCAGCAGTGAAGGGACAGGGGGCGCGAAGACCCAGTACTTC. Amino acids: CASSEGTGGAKTQYF. The gene calls are TRBV2 and TRBJ2-5; 11 positions match TRBD1. Germline V gene sequence: CDR1 SNHLY, CDR2 FYNNEI. This CDR3 is built from 15 residues. The trim removed 1 base at V and 6 bases at J, leaving 4 bases unmatched. The full variable domain, with the rest looked up from reference TRBV2 and TRBJ2-5, is EPEVTQTPSHQVTQMGQEVILRCVPISNHLYFYWYRQILGQKVEFLVSFYNNEISEKSEIFDDQFSVERPDGSNFTLKIRSTKLEDSAMYFCASSEGTGGAKTQYFGPGTRLLVL.

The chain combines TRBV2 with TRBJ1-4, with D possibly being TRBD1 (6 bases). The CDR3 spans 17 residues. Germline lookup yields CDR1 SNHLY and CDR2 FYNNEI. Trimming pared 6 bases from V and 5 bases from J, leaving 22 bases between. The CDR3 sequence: CASRAHSGGQLNEKLFF. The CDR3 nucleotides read TGTGCCAGCAGAGCCCACTCCGGGGGGCAGTTGAATGAAAAACTGTTTTTT. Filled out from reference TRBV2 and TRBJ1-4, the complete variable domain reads EPEVTQTPSHQVTQMGQEVILRCVPISNHLYFYWYRQILGQKVEFLVSFYNNEISEKSEIFDDQFSVERPDGSNFTLKIRSTKLEDSAMYFCASRAHSGGQLNEKLFFGSGTQLSVL.

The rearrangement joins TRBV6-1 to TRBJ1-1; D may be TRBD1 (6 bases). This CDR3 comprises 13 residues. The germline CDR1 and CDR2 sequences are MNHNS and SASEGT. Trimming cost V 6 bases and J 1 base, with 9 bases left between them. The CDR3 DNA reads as TGTGCCAGCAGCCCGGGACAGAACACTGAAGCTTTCTTT. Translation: CASSPGQNTEAFF.

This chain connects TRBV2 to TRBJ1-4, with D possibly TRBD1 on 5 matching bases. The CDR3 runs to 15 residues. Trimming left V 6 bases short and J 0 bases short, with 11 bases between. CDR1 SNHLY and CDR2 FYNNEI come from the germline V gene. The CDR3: CASRIQGATNEKLFF. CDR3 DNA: TGTGCCAGCAGGATTCAAGGGGCAACTAATGAAAAACTGTTTTTT.

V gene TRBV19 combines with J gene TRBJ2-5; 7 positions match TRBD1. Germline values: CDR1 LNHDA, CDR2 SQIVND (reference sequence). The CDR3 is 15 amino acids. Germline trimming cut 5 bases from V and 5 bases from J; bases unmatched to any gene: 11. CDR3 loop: CASSVGQVPGETQYF. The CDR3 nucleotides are TGTGCCAGTAGTGTCGGACAGGTGCCAGGGGAGACCCAGTACTTC.

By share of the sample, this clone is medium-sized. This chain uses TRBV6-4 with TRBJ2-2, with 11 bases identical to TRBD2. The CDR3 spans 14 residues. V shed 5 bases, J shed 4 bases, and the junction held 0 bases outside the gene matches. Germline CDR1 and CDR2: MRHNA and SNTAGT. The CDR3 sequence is CASSTSGSTGELFF. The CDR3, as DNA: TGTGCCAGCAGTACTAGCGGGAGCACCGGGGAGCTGTTTTTT.

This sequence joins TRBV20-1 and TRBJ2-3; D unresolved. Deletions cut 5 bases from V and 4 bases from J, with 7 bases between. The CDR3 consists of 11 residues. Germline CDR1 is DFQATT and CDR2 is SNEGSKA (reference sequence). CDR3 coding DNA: TGCAGTGCTTACATCCCAGATACGCAGTATTTT. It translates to CSAYIPDTQYF.

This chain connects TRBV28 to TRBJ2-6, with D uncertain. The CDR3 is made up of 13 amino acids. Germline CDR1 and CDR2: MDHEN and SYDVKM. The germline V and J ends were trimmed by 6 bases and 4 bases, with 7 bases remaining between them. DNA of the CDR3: TGTGCCAGCAGGTATCCCGGGGCCAACGTCCTGACTTTC. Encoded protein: CASRYPGANVLTF.

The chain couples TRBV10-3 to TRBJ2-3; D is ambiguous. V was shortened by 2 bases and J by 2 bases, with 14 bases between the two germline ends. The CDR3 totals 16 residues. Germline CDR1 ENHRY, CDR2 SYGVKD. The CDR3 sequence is CAISEDVLNATDTQYF. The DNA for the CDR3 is TGTGCCATCAGTGAGGACGTACTAAACGCCACAGATACGCAGTATTTT.

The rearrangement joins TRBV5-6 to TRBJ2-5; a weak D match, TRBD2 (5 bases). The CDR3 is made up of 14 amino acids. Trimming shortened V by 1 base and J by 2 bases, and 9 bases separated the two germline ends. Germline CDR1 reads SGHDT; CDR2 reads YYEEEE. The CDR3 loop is CASSLPGVQETQYF. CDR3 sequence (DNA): TGTGCCAGCAGCTTGCCCGGGGTACAAGAGACCCAGTACTTC.

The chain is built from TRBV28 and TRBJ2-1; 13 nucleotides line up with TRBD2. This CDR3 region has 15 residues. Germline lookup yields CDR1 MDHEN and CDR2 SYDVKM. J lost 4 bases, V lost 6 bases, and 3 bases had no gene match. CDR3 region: CASRGGLAGYNEQFF. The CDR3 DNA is TGTGCCAGCAGGGGGGGACTAGCGGGATACAATGAGCAGTTCTTC.

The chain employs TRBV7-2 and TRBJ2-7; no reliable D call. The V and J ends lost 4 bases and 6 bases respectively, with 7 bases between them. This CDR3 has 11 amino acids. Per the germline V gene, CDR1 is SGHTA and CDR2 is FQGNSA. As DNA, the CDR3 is TGTGCCAGCAGCTCCGGCGGCGAGCAGTACTTC. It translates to CASSSGGEQYF.

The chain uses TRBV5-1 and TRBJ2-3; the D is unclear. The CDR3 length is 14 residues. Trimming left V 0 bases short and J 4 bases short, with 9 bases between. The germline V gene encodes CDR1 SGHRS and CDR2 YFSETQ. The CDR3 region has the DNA TGCGCCAGCAGCTTGGGAAGTAGCCCAGATACGCAGTATTTT. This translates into CASSLGSSPDTQYF.

The CDR3 coding sequence is TGTGCCAGCAGCTCGTTCCGGGAGAACACCGGGGAGCTGTTTTTT. Protein product: CASSSFRENTGELFF. V gene TRBV6-6 combines with J gene TRBJ2-2; weak D call: TRBD2 (5 bases). V lost 6 bases, J lost 1 base, and 12 bases lay in between. The CDR3 extends over 15 amino acids. CDR1 and CDR2 (germline): MNHNY, SVGAGI (reference sequence).

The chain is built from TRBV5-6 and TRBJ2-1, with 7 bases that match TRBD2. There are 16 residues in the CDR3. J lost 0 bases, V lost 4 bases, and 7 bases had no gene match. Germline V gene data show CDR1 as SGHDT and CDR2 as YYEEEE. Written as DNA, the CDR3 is TGTGCCAGCAGCCTAACAGGCGGGAGCTCCTACAATGAGCAGTTCTTC. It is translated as CASSLTGGSSYNEQFF. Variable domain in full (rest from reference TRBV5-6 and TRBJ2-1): DAGVTQSPTHLIKTRGQQVTLRCSPKSGHDTVSWYQQALGQGPQFIFQYYEEEERQRGNFPDRFSGHQFPNYSSELNVNALLLGDSALYLCASSLTGGSSYNEQFFGPGTRLTVL.

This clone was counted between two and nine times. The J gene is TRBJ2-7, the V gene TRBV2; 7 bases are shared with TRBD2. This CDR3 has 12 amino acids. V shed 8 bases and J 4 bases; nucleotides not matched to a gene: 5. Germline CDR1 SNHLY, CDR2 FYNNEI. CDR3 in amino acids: CASAGETYEQYF. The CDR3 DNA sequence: TGTGCCAGCGCGGGAGAGACTTACGAGCAGTACTTC.

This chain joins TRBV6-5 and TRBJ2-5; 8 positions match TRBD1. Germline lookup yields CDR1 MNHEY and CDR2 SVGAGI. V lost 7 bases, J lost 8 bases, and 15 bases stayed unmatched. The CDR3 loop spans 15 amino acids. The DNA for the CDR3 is TGTGCCAGCATCGACCTCGGACAGGGAACTTTAACCCAGTACTTC. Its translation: CASIDLGQGTLTQYF.

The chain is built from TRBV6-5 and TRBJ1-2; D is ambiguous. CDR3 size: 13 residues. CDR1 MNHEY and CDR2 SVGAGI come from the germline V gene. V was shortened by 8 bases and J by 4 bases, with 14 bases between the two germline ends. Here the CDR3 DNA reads TGTGCCAGCCGTCGGCGGGGTGTCTATGGCTACACCTTC. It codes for CASRRRGVYGYTF.